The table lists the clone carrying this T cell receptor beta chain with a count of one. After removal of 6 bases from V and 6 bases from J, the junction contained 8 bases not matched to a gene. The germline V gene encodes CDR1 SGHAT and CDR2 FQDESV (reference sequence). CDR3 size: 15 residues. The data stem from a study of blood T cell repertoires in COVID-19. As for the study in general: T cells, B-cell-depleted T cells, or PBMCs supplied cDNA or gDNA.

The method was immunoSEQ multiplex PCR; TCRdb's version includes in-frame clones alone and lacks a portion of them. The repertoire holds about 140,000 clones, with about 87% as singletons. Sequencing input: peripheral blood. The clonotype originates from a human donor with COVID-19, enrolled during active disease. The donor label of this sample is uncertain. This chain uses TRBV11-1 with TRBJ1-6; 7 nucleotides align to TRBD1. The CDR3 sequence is CASRNRGEGNSPLHF. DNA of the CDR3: TGTGCCAGCAGAAACAGGGGAGAAGGTAATTCACCCCTCCACTTT.